A single T cell receptor (beta chain) is shown here with its context. Extraction of RNA preceded its reverse transcription into cDNA, which served as the sequencing template. The method was immunoSEQ multiplex PCR; TCRdb's version includes in-frame clones alone and lacks a portion of them. The sample holds 150,000 to 200,000 clones, around 63% seen once. This record comes from a study of CD8+ T cells in alopecia areata. This CDR3 has 14 residues. Trimming shortened V by 10 bases and J by 4 bases, and 17 bases separated the two germline ends. The germline V gene has CDR1 LNHNV and CDR2 YYDKDF (reference sequence).

The source was CD4+ T cells sorted from blood, collected at week 0. The receptor's source is a human donor with alopecia areata. The rearrangement joins TRBV15 to TRBJ1-5, with D uncertain. CDR3 sequence: CARRPLDGNQPQHF. The CDR3 DNA reads TGTGCCAGAAGGCCGCTAGACGGGAATCAGCCCCAGCATTTT.